Listed here is a single T cell receptor beta chain. The antigen is undetermined. Memory CD4+ cells were the fraction left after CD45RA+ naive selection. Data came from immunoSEQ multiplex PCR; TCRdb stores just in-frame clones and leaves some out. The table shows over a million clones, with around 97% occurring only once. Germline values: CDR1 SGHNT, CDR2 YYREEE (reference sequence). This CDR3 is 14 amino acids long. Between the trimmed V and J ends, which lost 3 bases and 4 bases, there was a span of 13 bases. The source of the sample is a study of shared clonotypes between healthy human individuals. For the study at large: In total, the donors were a couple of women and a few men aged 18 to 49. Study observations and caveats: Memory subsets had estimated richness that was generally smaller than that of naive subsets.

The V call is TRBV5-4, the J call TRBJ1-1; D unresolved. The clonotype comes from a man aged 30 to 45 in good health. What was sequenced was naive CD4+ T cells sorted from blood. Subset in this sample: CD45RA+ positively selected. The CDR3 coding sequence is TGTGCCAGCAGCTCAGATCCAGCTTTCACTGAAGCTTTCTTT. The encoded protein is CASSSDPAFTEAFF. Filled out from reference TRBV5-4 and TRBJ1-1, the complete variable domain reads ETGVTQSPTHLIKTRGQQVTLRCSSQSGHNTVSWYQQALGQGPQFIFQYYREEENGRGNFPPRFSGLQFPNYSSELNVNALELDDSALYLCASSSDPAFTEAFFGQGTRLTVV.